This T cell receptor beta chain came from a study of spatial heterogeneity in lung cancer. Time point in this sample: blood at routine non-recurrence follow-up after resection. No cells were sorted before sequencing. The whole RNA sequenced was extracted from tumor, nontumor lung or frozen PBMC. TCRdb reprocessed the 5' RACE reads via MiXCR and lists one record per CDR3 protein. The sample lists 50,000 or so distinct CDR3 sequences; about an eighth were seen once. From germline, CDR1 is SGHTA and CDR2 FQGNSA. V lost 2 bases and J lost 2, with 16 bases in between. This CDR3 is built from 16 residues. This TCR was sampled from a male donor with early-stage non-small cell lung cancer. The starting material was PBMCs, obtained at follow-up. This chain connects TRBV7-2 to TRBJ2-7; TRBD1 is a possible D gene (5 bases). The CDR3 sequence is CASSLTPDTTTYEQYF. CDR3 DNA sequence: TGTGCCAGCAGCTTAACTCCGGACACAACCACCTACGAGCAGTACTTC. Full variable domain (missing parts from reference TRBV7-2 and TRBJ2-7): GAGVSQSPSNKVTEKGKDVELRCDPISGHTALYWYRQSLGQGLEFLIYFQGNSAPDKSGLPSDRFSAERTGGSVSTLTIQRTQQEDSAVYLCASSLTPDTTTYEQYFGPGTRLTVT.